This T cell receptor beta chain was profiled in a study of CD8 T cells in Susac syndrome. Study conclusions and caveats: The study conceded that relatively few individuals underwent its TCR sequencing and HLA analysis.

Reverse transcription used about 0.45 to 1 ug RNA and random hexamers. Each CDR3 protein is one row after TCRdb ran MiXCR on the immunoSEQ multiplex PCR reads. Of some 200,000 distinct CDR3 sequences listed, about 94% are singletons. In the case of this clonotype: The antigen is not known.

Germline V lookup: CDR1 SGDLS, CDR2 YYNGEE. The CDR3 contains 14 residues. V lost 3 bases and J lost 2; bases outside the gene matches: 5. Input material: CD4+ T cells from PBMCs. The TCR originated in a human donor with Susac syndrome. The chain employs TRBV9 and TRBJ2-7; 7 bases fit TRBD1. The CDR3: CASSATGTAYEQYF. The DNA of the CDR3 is TGTGCCAGCAGCGCCACCGGGACAGCCTACGAGCAGTACTTC.